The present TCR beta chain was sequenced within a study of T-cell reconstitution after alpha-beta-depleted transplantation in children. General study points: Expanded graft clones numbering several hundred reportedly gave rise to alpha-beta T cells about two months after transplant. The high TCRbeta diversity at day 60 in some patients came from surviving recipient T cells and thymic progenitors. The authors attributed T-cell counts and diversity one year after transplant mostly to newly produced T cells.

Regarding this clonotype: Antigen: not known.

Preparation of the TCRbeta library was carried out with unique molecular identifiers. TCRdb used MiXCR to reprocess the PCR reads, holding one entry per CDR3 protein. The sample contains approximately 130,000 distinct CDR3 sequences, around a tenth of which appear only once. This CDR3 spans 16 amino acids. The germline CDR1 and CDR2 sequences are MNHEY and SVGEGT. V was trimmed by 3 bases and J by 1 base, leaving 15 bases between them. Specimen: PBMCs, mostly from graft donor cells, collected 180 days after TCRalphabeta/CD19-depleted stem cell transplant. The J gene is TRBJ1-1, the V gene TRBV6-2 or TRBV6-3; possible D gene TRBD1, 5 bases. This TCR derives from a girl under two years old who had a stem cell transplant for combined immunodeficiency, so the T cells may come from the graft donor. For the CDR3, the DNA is TGTGCCAGCAGTTATCCCTACAATACAGGGAACACTGAAGCTTTCTTT. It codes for CASSYPYNTGNTEAFF.